This passage covers 14 T cell receptor beta chains from one sample sequenced in a study of blood T cells in healthy people across ages. Through a sample-barcoded 5' primer and a J-beta primer mix, a second PCR was run for roughly 6 to 12 cycles. TCRdb redid the calling of the 5' RACE reads with MiXCR, one entry per CDR3 protein. The sample contains about 1,800,000 distinct CDR3 sequences, over 25% of which appear only once. The sample taken for sequencing was blood. Receptor source: a woman in her 30s in good health.

A word on this clonotype: A much larger clonotype is one base distant, so this may be a read error. The V gene is TRBV9, the J gene TRBJ2-5; 11 nucleotides line up with TRBD2. With the DNA end fitting TRBJ2-7 better, the J assignment may be wrong. The CDR3 has 16 residues. CDR1 and CDR2 from the germline V gene are SGDLS and YYNGEE. This chain's CDR3 is CTSSARSTSGAPEQYF. As DNA, the CDR3 is TGTACCAGCAGCGCGCGATCGACTAGCGGGGCCCCCGAGCAGTACTTC.

V is TRBV7-9 and J is TRBJ2-7; D is possibly TRBD1 or TRBD2 (5 bases each). CDR1 SEHNR and CDR2 FQNEAQ come from the germline V gene (reference sequence). Trimming pared 5 bases from V and 3 bases from J, leaving 11 bases between. This CDR3 has 13 amino acids. CDR3 nucleotides: TGTGCCAGCAGCCGGGACCAAGGCTACGAGCAGTACTTC. Amino acid sequence: CASSRDQGYEQYF.

A word on this clonotype: This may be a read error: a much more frequent sequence differs by one nucleotide. The J gene is TRBJ2-7, the V gene TRBV6-5; 8 bases map to TRBD2. The CDR3 covers 15 residues. Germline values: CDR1 MNHEY, CDR2 SVGAGI. CDR3 sequence (DNA): TGTGCCAGCAAGCCGAGCGGGGGACTATCCTACAAGCAGTACTTC. Its translation is CASKPSGGLSYKQYF.

This clonotype showed up just a few times. The V gene is TRBV16, the J gene TRBJ2-1, with TRBD1 identical over 9 bases. After removal of 2 bases from V and 6 bases from J, the junction contained 8 bases not matched to a gene. The CDR3 runs 16 residues. Germline assignment: CDR1 KGHSY and CDR2 FQNENV. The CDR3 coding sequence is TGTGCCAGCAGCCAAGACCGACAGGGGGGTGGCAATGAGCAGTTCTTC. Protein: CASSQDRQGGGNEQFF.

With regard to this clonotype: Germline is not matched at one junction end, which may reflect a read error. The chain is built from TRBV11-2 and TRBJ2-7; D is uncertain. Looked up from germline, CDR1 is SGHAT and CDR2 is FQNNGV. The CDR3 is 15 residues long. CDR3 nucleotides: TGCGCCAGCAGCTTACGACTCTTAAGCTCCTACGAGCAGTACTTC. Its translation: CASSLRLLSSYEQYF.

The V gene is TRBV12-5, the J gene TRBJ1-2, with TRBD1 identical over 8 bases. Germline V gene sequence: CDR1 LGHNT, CDR2 FRNRAP. CDR3 length equals 15 residues. V trimming: 7 bases; J trimming: 8 bases; junction bases outside the gene matches: 15. CDR3 amino acids: CASASSGTGYEGYTF. The CDR3 nucleotides read TGTGCTAGTGCCTCTTCCGGGACAGGTTACGAGGGCTACACCTTC.

In its sample, this clonotype was seen many times. CDR3 residues: CASSFDGGGYEQYF. The CDR3 nucleotides read TGTGCCAGCAGTTTCGATGGGGGCGGCTACGAGCAGTACTTC. The V call is TRBV12-3 or TRBV12-4, the J call TRBJ2-7, with D possibly matching TRBD1 (6 bases). The V gene lost 3 bases and the J gene lost 3 bases, with 12 bases spanning the gap. CDR3 size: 14 residues.

The J gene is TRBJ2-7, the V gene TRBV27, with a possible D match to TRBD2 (6 bases). The CDR3 has 14 residues. Trimming cost V 4 bases and J 5 bases, with 15 bases left between them. Germline CDR1 MNHEY, CDR2 SMNVEV (reference sequence). The CDR3 spells CASSSTLGGHEQYF. CDR3 DNA sequence: TGTGCCAGCAGTTCCACCCTCGGGGGACACGAGCAGTACTTC.

The chain combines TRBV5-1 with TRBJ1-1; 10 bases match TRBD1. This CDR3 spans 13 amino acids. V shed 5 bases and J 4 bases; nucleotides not matched to a gene: 2. Germline lookup yields CDR1 SGHRS and CDR2 YFSETQ. CDR3 loop: CASRRQGATEAFF. The CDR3 DNA reads TGCGCCAGCAGGCGACAGGGGGCCACTGAAGCTTTCTTT.

This clonotype has only a few counts. This chain links TRBV20-1 with TRBJ1-6; 8 bases agree with TRBD1. The CDR3 has 17 residues. Germline V CDR1 and CDR2: DFQATT, SNEGSKA (reference sequence). The V and J ends lost 4 bases and 7 bases, in that order; junction bases with no gene match: 15. The chain's CDR3 is CSAKGQARGVRNSPLHF. The CDR3 DNA sequence: TGCAGTGCTAAGGGACAGGCTCGGGGAGTGCGGAATTCACCCCTCCACTTT.

To note about this clonotype: A much more abundant neighbour one base away suggests this may be a read error. V usage is TRBV19 and J usage is TRBJ1-5; the match to TRBD1 covers 8 bases. Germline CDR1 is LNHDA and CDR2 is SQIVND (reference sequence). CDR3 length: 14 residues. For the CDR3, the DNA is TGTGTCAGTAGTGGGACAGGAGGCAATCAGCCCCAGCATTTT. Protein sequence: CVSSGTGGNQPQHF.

The chain has TRBV7-2 and TRBJ2-1, with 10 bases matching TRBD2. CDR3 size: 15 residues. Germline V gene data show CDR1 as SGHTA and CDR2 as FQGNSA. The trim removed 6 bases at V and 5 bases at J, leaving 7 bases unmatched. This chain's CDR3 is CASRPSGRADNEQFF. The CDR3 DNA sequence: TGTGCCAGCAGACCCAGCGGGAGGGCGGACAATGAGCAGTTCTTC.

This clonotype has a handful of counts. The chain combines TRBV6-6 with TRBJ2-5, with TRBD2 matching over 8 bases. Germline values: CDR1 MNHNY, CDR2 SVGAGI (reference sequence). J was trimmed by 4 bases and V by 6 bases; bases with no gene match: 16. The CDR3 has 17 residues. The CDR3 nucleotides read TGTGCCAGCAGCACACTTAGCGGGGTGCGCTCTAGAGAGACCCAGTACTTC. This translates into CASSTLSGVRSRETQYF.

This clonotype was counted a few times. The gene calls are TRBV4-1 and TRBJ2-3; 9 bases align to TRBD1. V lost 1 base, J lost 0 bases, and 8 bases stayed unmatched. Looked up from germline, CDR1 is MGHRA and CDR2 is YSYEKL. CDR3 length: 18 amino acids. The CDR3 DNA follows: TGCGCCAGCAGCCAAGGGACGGGACAGGGTCTTAGCACAGATACGCAGTATTTT. Encoded protein: CASSQGTGQGLSTDTQYF.